The 30 T cell receptor beta chains reported below all come from one sample, sequenced in a study of shared clonotypes between healthy human individuals. Clones were sequenced by immunoSEQ multiplex PCR, and TCRdb holds only the in-frame ones, with some missing. Here the sample spans 800,000 to 950,000 clones, about 97% being singletons. CD45RO negativity and positive selection for CCR7 defined naive CD8 cells, a population that excluded terminally differentiated effector memory CD45RA+ cells. The sample was naive CD8+ T cells sorted from blood. Receptors were obtained from a man between 25 and 39 years old in good health.

The genes are TRBV7-2 and TRBJ2-7; the D gene could be TRBD1 or TRBD2 (6 bases each). V was cut by 5 bases and J by 7 bases, with 21 bases left in between. CDR1 is SGHTA and CDR2 is FQGNSA in the germline V gene. The CDR3 length is 15 residues. The CDR3 protein is CASSPAGHPMGEQYF. As DNA, the CDR3 is TGTGCCAGCAGCCCCGCGGGACACCCGATGGGGGAGCAGTACTTC.

The genes are TRBV27 and TRBJ2-2, with D perhaps TRBD2 (6 bases). V was cut by 5 bases and J by 3 bases, with 16 bases left in between. The CDR3 sequence is 16 residues long. Per the germline V gene, CDR1 is MNHEY and CDR2 is SMNVEV (reference sequence). The CDR3 DNA reads as TGTGCCAGCAGTCCCTCCCCGGGAGCTTACACCGGGGAGCTGTTTTTT. It yields the protein CASSPSPGAYTGELFF.

The chain joins TRBV9 to TRBJ2-7; 8 nucleotides line up with TRBD1. In germline, CDR1 is SGDLS, CDR2 YYNGEE. With V trimmed by 3 bases and J by 2 bases, 1 base remained unmatched. The CDR3 has 13 residues. The CDR3: CASSGTGPYEQYF. The CDR3 nucleotides are TGTGCCAGCAGCGGGACAGGGCCCTACGAGCAGTACTTC.

The chain is built from TRBV7-9 and TRBJ2-7; 8 positions agree with TRBD2. CDR3 size: 16 residues. CDR1 SEHNR and CDR2 FQNEAQ come from the germline V gene (reference sequence). Trimming took 5 bases from V and 2 from J; bases not matched to a gene: 11. The DNA of the CDR3 is TGTGCCAGCAGCCACTGGGGGGGACTAGGAACCTACGAGCAGTACTTC. Translated, it gives CASSHWGGLGTYEQYF.

The V gene is TRBV7-9, the J gene TRBJ2-1; 13 bases align to TRBD2. Per the germline V gene, CDR1 is SEHNR and CDR2 is FQNEAQ (reference sequence). Trimming removed 4 bases from V and 5 bases from J; junction bases left unmatched: 8. This CDR3 comprises 17 residues. DNA of the CDR3: TGTGCCAGCAGCTACGGGACTAGCGGGGAGAGGAACAATGAGCAGTTCTTC. Protein sequence: CASSYGTSGERNNEQFF.

This clone has a single count. The chain carries TRBV10-1 and TRBJ2-1; D possibly corresponds to TRBD2 (5 bases). Trimming took 4 bases from V and 0 from J, leaving 16 bases between them. Germline values: CDR1 WNHNN, CDR2 SYGVQD (reference sequence). The CDR3 is 17 amino acids. CDR3 in amino acids: CASSVGGGSSSYNEQFF. The DNA of the CDR3 is TGCGCCAGCAGTGTCGGAGGCGGGTCTAGCTCCTACAATGAGCAGTTCTTC.

The chain carries TRBV9 and TRBJ1-3, with D possibly matching TRBD1 (6 bases). Germline V gene lookup returns CDR1 SGDLS and CDR2 YYNGEE. CDR3 length: 14 amino acids. With 3 bases removed from V and 2 bases from J, the gap between germline ends came to 9 bases. For the CDR3, the DNA is TGTGCCAGCAGCGAGTCAGGGGCTGGAAACACCATATATTTT. As protein: CASSESGAGNTIYF. Filled out from reference TRBV9 and TRBJ1-3, the complete variable domain reads DSGVTQTPKHLITATGQRVTLRCSPRSGDLSVYWYQQSLDQGLQFLIQYYNGEERAKGNILERFSAQQFPDLHSELNLSSLELGDSALYFCASSESGAGNTIYFGEGSWLTVV.

A remark on this clone: The junction departs from the called germline gene at one end, perhaps through a read error. The chain employs TRBV7-7 and TRBJ2-1, with D perhaps TRBD2 (6 bases). Germline V gene sequence: CDR1 SSHAT, CDR2 FNYEAQ (reference sequence). The CDR3 has 13 amino acids. The CDR3 DNA reads TGTGCTAGCAATCGGCGGGGACACAATGAGCAGTTCTTC. Protein product: CASNRRGHNEQFF.

The chain employs TRBV4-1 and TRBJ2-1, with D possibly being TRBD2 (6 bases). The germline gives CDR1 MGHRA, CDR2 YSYEKL. Trimming took off 3 bases at V and 7 bases at J, with 16 bases between the two ends. The CDR3 is 15 residues long. DNA for the CDR3: TGCGCCAGCAGCCACCCGGGACTCCCCGGTAATGAGCAGTTCTTC. Protein product: CASSHPGLPGNEQFF.

The V and J genes are TRBV2 and TRBJ2-5; no reliable D call. CDR1 SNHLY and CDR2 FYNNEI come from the germline V gene. The ends were cut back, 7 bases at V and 5 bases at J, with 8 bases in the middle. The CDR3 length is 11 residues. CDR3 amino acids: CASIHPETQYF. The CDR3 bases are TGTGCCAGCATTCACCCCGAGACCCAGTACTTC.

The chain joins TRBV7-2 to TRBJ2-7; no clear D gene. Trimming pared 3 bases from V and 5 bases from J, leaving 5 bases between. This CDR3 spans 11 amino acids. In germline, CDR1 is SGHTA, CDR2 FQGNSA. The CDR3 is CASSFSNEQYF. For the CDR3, the DNA is TGTGCCAGCAGCTTCTCAAACGAGCAGTACTTC.

The gene calls are TRBV18 and TRBJ2-3; TRBD2 matches 12 bases. The CDR3 has 19 residues. Per the germline V gene, CDR1 is KGHSH and CDR2 is LQKENI. Trimming took 0 bases from V and 4 from J; bases not matched to a gene: 11. CDR3 sequence (DNA): TGTGCCAGCTCACCACCCGGGACTAGCGGGCGAGTCCCCCCAGATACGCAGTATTTT. Translation gives CASSPPGTSGRVPPDTQYF.

Notes on this clone: This same CDR3 is encoded by further DNA sequences in the sample. The CDR3 coding sequence is TGTGCCAGCAGCGTGGGTCGCGGGAGCTCCTACAATGAGCAGTTCTTC. Protein sequence: CASSVGRGSSYNEQFF. This rearrangement joins TRBV9 to TRBJ2-1; 7 bases map to TRBD2. J gave up 0 bases and V 2 bases, and 5 bases lay outside the gene matches. This CDR3 spans 16 amino acids. Germline assignment: CDR1 SGDLS and CDR2 YYNGEE.

The J gene is TRBJ2-7, the V gene TRBV10-1; TRBD2 matches at 10 bases. This CDR3 contains 16 residues. The trim removed 2 bases at V and 3 bases at J, leaving 7 bases unmatched. CDR1 and CDR2 (germline): WNHNN, SYGVQD (reference sequence). In DNA form, the CDR3 reads TGCGCCAGCAGTGAGGGGGAGCGGGAGGGACGCTACGAGCAGTACTTC. This codes for CASSEGEREGRYEQYF.

The chain uses TRBV2 and TRBJ2-5; 8 nucleotides agree with TRBD1. V was clipped by 5 bases and J by 0 bases; unmatched bases: 11. The germline CDR1 and CDR2 sequences are SNHLY and FYNNEI. The CDR3 contains 17 residues. As DNA, the CDR3 is TGTGCCAGCAGTACGGGACAGGTTAACCCGTACCAAGAGACCCAGTACTTC. The encoded protein is CASSTGQVNPYQETQYF.

The gene calls are TRBV27 and TRBJ2-2; 7 nucleotides align to TRBD1. The CDR3 has 15 amino acids. The ends lost 5 bases at V and 1 base at J; junction bases unmatched: 4. Germline values: CDR1 MNHEY, CDR2 SMNVEV (reference sequence). DNA for the CDR3: TGTGCCAGCAGTGACCGGGACAGGAACACCGGGGAGCTGTTTTTT. Translating gives CASSDRDRNTGELFF.

The chain recombines TRBV29-1 with TRBJ1-1; 7 nucleotides line up with TRBD1. This CDR3 is 16 amino acids long. Trimming at V came to 4 bases and at J to 0 bases, leaving 11 bases not matched to a gene. Germline V lookup: CDR1 SQVTM, CDR2 ANQGSEA. CDR3 bases: TGCAGCGTTGCTGGGACAGCGCCAACAATGAACACTGAAGCTTTCTTT. This codes for CSVAGTAPTMNTEAFF.

CDR3 loop: CASSLGENSNPFSNQPQHF. DNA of the CDR3: TGTGCCAGCAGCTTAGGAGAGAACAGCAATCCCTTTAGCAATCAGCCCCAGCATTTT. The chain joins TRBV7-9 to TRBJ1-5; D unresolved. The germline CDR1 and CDR2 sequences are SEHNR and FQNEAQ (reference sequence). CDR3 size: 19 residues. Deletions cut 1 base from V and 0 bases from J, with 19 bases between.

The rearrangement joins TRBV4-1 to TRBJ2-3; no clear D gene. This CDR3 spans 18 amino acids. CDR1 and CDR2 (germline): MGHRA, YSYEKL. V gave up 1 base and J gave up 4 bases, with 21 bases separating them. The CDR3 DNA sequence: TGCGCCAGCAGCCAAGGCCCCTTCGGTTCCTCCTCGGCAGATACGCAGTATTTT. It specifies CASSQGPFGSSSADTQYF.

The gene calls are TRBV11-2 and TRBJ2-7, with D possibly matching TRBD2 (6 bases). From germline, CDR1 is SGHAT and CDR2 FQNNGV. The CDR3 covers 17 residues. Trimming removed 7 bases from V and 0 bases from J, with 22 bases in between. The CDR3 DNA reads TGTGCCAGCACCTCAAGCGGAGGGGCCACTTACTCCTACGAGCAGTACTTC. Translated: CASTSSGGATYSYEQYF.

The CDR3 loop reads CSVEDGGEQYF. The CDR3 DNA reads as TGCAGCGTTGAGGACGGAGGCGAGCAGTACTTC. V usage is TRBV29-1 and J usage is TRBJ2-7, with a weak D call TRBD2 (5 bases). In germline, CDR1 is SQVTM, CDR2 ANQGSEA. V lost 3 bases and J 6 bases, leaving 9 bases between the germline ends. This CDR3 has 11 residues.

The chain links TRBV5-5 to TRBJ2-5; tentatively, D is TRBD1 (5 bases). The germline V gene has CDR1 SGHKS and CDR2 YYEKEE (reference sequence). V lost 4 bases and J 0 bases, leaving 7 bases between the germline ends. The CDR3 has 13 amino acids. The CDR3 spells CASSETDQETQYF. The DNA for the CDR3 is TGTGCCAGCAGCGAGACAGACCAAGAGACCCAGTACTTC. Using reference TRBV5-5 and TRBJ2-5 for the parts outside the CDR3, the full variable domain is DAGVTQSPTHLIKTRGQQVTLRCSPISGHKSVSWYQQVLGQGPQFIFQYYEKEERGRGNFPDRFSARQFPNYSSELNVNALLLGDSALYLCASSETDQETQYFGPGTRLLVL.

The chain uses TRBV5-5 and TRBJ2-7; TRBD1 agrees at 7 bases. Germline assignment: CDR1 SGHKS and CDR2 YYEKEE (reference sequence). This CDR3 has 14 amino acids. J lost 2 bases, V lost 4 bases, and 6 bases had no gene match. CDR3 DNA sequence: TGTGCCAGCAGCCTCAGGGGGAGTCCCTACGAGCAGTACTTC. This encodes CASSLRGSPYEQYF.

V usage is TRBV9 and J usage is TRBJ1-2; 7 bases map to TRBD1. The CDR3 sequence is 15 residues long. The germline V gene has CDR1 SGDLS and CDR2 YYNGEE. V trimming: 2 bases; J trimming: 4 bases; junction bases outside the gene matches: 8. The CDR3 reads CASSVRDRVAYGYTF. CDR3 DNA: TGTGCCAGCAGCGTCCGCGACAGGGTGGCCTATGGCTACACCTTC.

This chain links TRBV4-1 with TRBJ1-4; TRBD1 matches at 11 bases. The germline V gene encodes CDR1 MGHRA and CDR2 YSYEKL. After removal of 1 base from V and 5 bases from J, the junction contained 9 bases not matched to a gene. The CDR3 sequence is 18 residues long. The DNA of the CDR3 is TGCGCCAGCAGCCAAGCTGGGGGACAGGGGGTGCAAAATGAAAAACTGTTTTTT. It encodes CASSQAGGQGVQNEKLFF.

CDR3 protein: CASSLGTSYEQYF. The CDR3, as DNA: TGTGCCAGCAGCCTTGGGACCTCCTACGAGCAGTACTTC. This chain links TRBV9 with TRBJ2-7; D assignment may be TRBD1 or TRBD2 (5 bases each). CDR3 length: 13 residues. V was shortened by 4 bases and J by 0 bases, with 8 bases between the two germline ends. Germline V gene data show CDR1 as SGDLS and CDR2 as YYNGEE.

The V and J genes are TRBV6-5 and TRBJ1-2, with 9 bases aligning to TRBD1. The trim removed 9 bases at V and 4 bases at J, leaving 12 bases unmatched. The CDR3 runs 15 residues. Germline V gives CDR1 MNHEY, CDR2 SVGAGI. This CDR3 is CASGTGSLLIYGYTF. CDR3 coding DNA: TGTGCCAGTGGGACAGGGTCTCTTCTTATCTATGGCTACACCTTC.

The chain combines TRBV7-8 with TRBJ2-1, with 7 bases identical to TRBD2. V gave up 4 bases and J gave up 4 bases; unmatched junction bases: 7. Germline V CDR1 and CDR2: SGHVS, FQNEAQ. CDR3 length equals 15 residues. The DNA of the CDR3 is TGTGCCAGCAGCTCAAATCCGGGACTATACAATGAGCAGTTCTTC. Amino acid sequence: CASSSNPGLYNEQFF.

This rearrangement joins TRBV27 to TRBJ2-3; the match to TRBD2 covers 11 bases. The CDR3 runs to 16 residues. The J segment lost 6 bases and the V segment lost 3 bases, leaving 8 bases of the junction unmatched. Germline CDR1 MNHEY, CDR2 SMNVEV (reference sequence). CDR3 loop: CASSLGTSGFGDTQYF. CDR3 bases: TGTGCCAGCAGTTTGGGGACTAGCGGATTCGGGGATACGCAGTATTTT.

The chain couples TRBV9 to TRBJ2-7; 8 nucleotides align to TRBD1. In germline, CDR1 is SGDLS, CDR2 YYNGEE. CDR3 size: 14 residues. Trimming cost V 4 bases and J 3 bases; bases outside gene matches: 6. The CDR3 reads CASSYGQGNYEQYF. The CDR3 DNA sequence: TGTGCCAGCAGCTACGGACAGGGAAACTACGAGCAGTACTTC.